The following is a TCR beta chain sequence with its context. Antigen: not known. This record comes from a study of cytomegalovirus exposure and HLA in healthy donors. The germline V and J ends were trimmed by 0 bases and 6 bases, with 15 bases remaining between them. Germline values: CDR1 MGHRA, CDR2 YSYEKL. The CDR3 consists of 15 residues. PCR employed 60 Vbeta and 13 Jbeta primers. Profiling relied on immunoSEQ multiplex PCR, and the TCRdb table lists in-frame clones only, not all of them. The sample contains under 200,000 clones, roughly 85% of which appear only once. Whole-study results and caveats: In a later analysis, across HLA loci, associated TCR counts were highest for DRB1, lowest for HLA-C. When presence/absence was analysed, sequencing depth was taken to be roughly uniform across donors.

This sequence was found in a woman in her 30s in good health and CMV-seronegative. Input material: PBMCs. The rearrangement joins TRBV4-1 to TRBJ2-7, with a weak D call TRBD1 (5 bases). CDR3 loop: CASSQEQAGWREQYF. CDR3 coding DNA: TGCGCCAGCAGCCAAGAGCAGGCAGGGTGGCGCGAGCAGTACTTC.